Below, one T cell receptor (beta chain) is given with its context. These data belong to a study of CXCR3-negative and CXCR3-positive naive CD8 T cells. TRB cDNA was prepared as libraries by UMI-labeled 5' RACE. TCRdb reprocessed the 5' RACE reads, keeping one entry per CDR3 protein, no DNA. Its clone listing holds 75,000 to 100,000 distinct CDR3 sequences. The CDR3 loop spans 15 amino acids. Germline CDR1 reads LNHDA; CDR2 reads SQIVND (reference sequence). J is TRBJ1-5 and V is TRBV19. The sequence was collected from a human donor in good health. Some clones in this sample may be carry-over from other donors' samples. Input material: naive CXCR3- CD8+ T cells from blood. Indicated subset: CD45RO-CCR7+CD27+CD95- naive CD8+ T cells lacking CXCR3 (TNR3-). The CDR3 region is CASTLHDNSNQPQHF.